Sequencing of this TCR beta chain was carried out in a study of shared clonotypes between healthy human individuals. This clone was observed at least ten times. Additional DNA sequences in this sample encode the identical CDR3. Germline assignment: CDR1 SGHRS and CDR2 YFSETQ. The CDR3 covers 13 residues. V lost 0 bases to trimming and J lost 2 bases, with 5 bases between them. Libraries were prepared by immunoSEQ multiplex PCR; TCRdb keeps only in-frame clonotypes and omits some of them. The repertoire holds 2 million to 2.5 million clones, with about nine tenths as singletons. V and J are TRBV5-1 and TRBJ2-5; TRBD1 is a possible D gene (5 bases). The clonotype comes from a young man in good health. Some clones in this sample may be carry-over from other donors' samples. The sample consisted of naive CD4+ T cells from PBMCs. The subset is: CD45RA+ positively selected. CDR3 sequence reads: CASSLGQQETQYF. CDR3 nucleotide sequence: TGCGCCAGCAGCTTGGGACAGCAAGAGACCCAGTACTTC.